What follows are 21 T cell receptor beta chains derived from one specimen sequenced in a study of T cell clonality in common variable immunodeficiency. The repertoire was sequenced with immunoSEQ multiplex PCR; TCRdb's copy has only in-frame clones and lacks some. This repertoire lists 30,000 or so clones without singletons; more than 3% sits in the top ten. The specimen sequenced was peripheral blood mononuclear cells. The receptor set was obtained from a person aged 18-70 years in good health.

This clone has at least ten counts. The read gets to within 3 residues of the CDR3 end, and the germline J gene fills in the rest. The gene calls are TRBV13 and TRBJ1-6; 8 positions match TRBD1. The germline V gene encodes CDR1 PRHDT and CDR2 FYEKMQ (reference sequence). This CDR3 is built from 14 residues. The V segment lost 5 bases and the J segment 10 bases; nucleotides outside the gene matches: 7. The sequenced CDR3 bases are TGTGCCAGCAGCGCGGGACAGGACGCGTCACCC. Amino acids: CASSAGQDASP. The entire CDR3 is CASSAGQDASPLHF.

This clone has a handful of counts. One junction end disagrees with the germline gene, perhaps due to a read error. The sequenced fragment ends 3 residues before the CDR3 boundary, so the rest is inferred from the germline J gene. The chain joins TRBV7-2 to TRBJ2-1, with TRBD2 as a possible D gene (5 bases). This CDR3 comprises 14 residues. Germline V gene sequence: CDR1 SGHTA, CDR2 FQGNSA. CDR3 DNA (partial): TGCGTCAGCAGCTTAGAAGGGATCGGGGATGAG. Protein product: CVSSLEGIGDE. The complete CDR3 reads CVSSLEGIGDEQFF. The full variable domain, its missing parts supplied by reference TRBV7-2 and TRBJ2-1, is GAGVSQSPSNKVTEKGKDVELRCDPISGHTALYWYRQSLGQGLEFLIYFQGNSAPDKSGLPSDRFSAERTGGSVSTLTIQRTQQEDSAVYLCVSSLEGIGDEQFFGPGTRLTVL.

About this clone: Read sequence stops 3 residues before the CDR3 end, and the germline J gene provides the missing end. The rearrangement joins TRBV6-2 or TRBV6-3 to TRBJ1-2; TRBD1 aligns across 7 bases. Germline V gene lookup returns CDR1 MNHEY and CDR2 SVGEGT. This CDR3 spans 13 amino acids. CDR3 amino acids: CASRPGQWGDYTF. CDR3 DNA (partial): TGTGCCAGCAGGCCGGGACAGTGGGGTGAC.

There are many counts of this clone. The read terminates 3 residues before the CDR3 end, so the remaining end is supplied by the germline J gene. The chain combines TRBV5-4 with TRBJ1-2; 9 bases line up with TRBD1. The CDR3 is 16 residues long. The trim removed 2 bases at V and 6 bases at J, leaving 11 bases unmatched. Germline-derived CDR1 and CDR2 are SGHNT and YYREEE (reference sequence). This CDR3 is CASSFLTGGASNGYTF. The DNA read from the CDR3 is TGTGCCAGCAGCTTTCTTACAGGGGGCGCATCCAATGGC.

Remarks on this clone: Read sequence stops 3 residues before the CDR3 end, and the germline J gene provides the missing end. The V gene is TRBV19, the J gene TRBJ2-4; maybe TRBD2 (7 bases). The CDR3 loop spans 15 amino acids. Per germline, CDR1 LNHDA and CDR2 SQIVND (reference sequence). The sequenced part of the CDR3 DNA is TGTGCCAGTAGTATAAGTCGGGGGGCTATAGAGACT. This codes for CASSISRGAIET. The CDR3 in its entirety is CASSISRGAIETQYF.

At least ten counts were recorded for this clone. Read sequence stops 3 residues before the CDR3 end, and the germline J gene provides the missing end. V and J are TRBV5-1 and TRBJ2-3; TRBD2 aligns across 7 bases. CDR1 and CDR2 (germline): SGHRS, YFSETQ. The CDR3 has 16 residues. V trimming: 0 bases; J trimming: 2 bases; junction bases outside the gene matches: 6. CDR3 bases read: TGCGCCAGCAGCTTGGGGCGAGCGGGAAACACAGATACG. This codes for CASSLGRAGNTDT. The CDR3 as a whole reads CASSLGRAGNTDTQYF.

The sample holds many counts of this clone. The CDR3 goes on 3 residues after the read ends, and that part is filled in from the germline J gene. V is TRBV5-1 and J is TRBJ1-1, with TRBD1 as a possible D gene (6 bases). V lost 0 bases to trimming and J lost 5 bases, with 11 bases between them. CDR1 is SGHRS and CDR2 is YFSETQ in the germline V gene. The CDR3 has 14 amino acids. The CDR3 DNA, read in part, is TGCGCCAGCAGCTTGGGGCCAGGGGTGACTGAA. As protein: CASSLGPGVTE. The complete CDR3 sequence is CASSLGPGVTEAFF.

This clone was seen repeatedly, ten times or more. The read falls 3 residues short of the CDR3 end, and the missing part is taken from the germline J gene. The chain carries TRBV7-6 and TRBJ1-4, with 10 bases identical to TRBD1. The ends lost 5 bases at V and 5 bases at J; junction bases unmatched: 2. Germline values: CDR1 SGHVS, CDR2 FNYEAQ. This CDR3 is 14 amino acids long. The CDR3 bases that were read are TGTGCCAGCAGCCTGGGACAGGGGAATGAAAAA. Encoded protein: CASSLGQGNEK. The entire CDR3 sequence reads CASSLGQGNEKLFF. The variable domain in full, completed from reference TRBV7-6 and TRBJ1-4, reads GAGVSQSPRYKVTKRGQDVALRCDPISGHVSLYWYRQALGQGPEFLTYFNYEAQQDKSGLPNDRFSAERPEGSISTLTIQRTEQRDSAMYRCASSLGQGNEKLFFGSGTQLSVL.

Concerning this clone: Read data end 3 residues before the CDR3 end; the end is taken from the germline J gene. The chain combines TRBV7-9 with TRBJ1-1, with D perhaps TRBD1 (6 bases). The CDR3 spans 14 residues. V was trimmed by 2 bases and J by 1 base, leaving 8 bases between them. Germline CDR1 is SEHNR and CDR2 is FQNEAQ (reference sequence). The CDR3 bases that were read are TGTGCCAGCAGCTTAATGGGACAGAACACTGAA. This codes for CASSLMGQNTE. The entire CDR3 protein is CASSLMGQNTEAFF.

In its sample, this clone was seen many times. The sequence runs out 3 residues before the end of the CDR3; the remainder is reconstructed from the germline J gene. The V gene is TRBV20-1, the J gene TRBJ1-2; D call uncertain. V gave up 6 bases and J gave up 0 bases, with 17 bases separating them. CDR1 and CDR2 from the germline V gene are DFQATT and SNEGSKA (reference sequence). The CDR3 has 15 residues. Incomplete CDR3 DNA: TGCAGTGCCATAGCGGTCGCAGAAACTAACTATGGC. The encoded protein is CSAIAVAETNYG. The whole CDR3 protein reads CSAIAVAETNYGYTF.

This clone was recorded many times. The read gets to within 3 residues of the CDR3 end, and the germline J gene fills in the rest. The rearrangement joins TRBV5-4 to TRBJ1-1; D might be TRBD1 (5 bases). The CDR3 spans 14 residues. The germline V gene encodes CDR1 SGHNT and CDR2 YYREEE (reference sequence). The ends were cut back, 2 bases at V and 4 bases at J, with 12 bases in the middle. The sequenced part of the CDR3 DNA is TGTGCCAGCAGCTTTTATCAGGGTTCCACTGAA. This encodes CASSFYQGSTE. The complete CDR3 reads CASSFYQGSTEAFF.

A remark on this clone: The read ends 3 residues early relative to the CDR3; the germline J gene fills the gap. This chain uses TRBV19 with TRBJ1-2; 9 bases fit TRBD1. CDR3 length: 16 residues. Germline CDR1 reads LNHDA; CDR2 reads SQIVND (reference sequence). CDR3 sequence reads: CASSTGATGGVNDYTF. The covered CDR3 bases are TGTGCCAGTAGTACAGGAGCGACAGGGGGGGTGAATGAC.

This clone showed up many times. The CDR3 region is CASSTRQGTHEQYF. The CDR3 bases that were read are TGTGCCAGCAGCACTCGACAGGGCACCCACGAG. V gene TRBV7-9 combines with J gene TRBJ2-7; TRBD1 agrees at 7 bases. Read sequence stops 3 residues before the CDR3 end, and the germline J gene provides the missing end. Looked up from germline, CDR1 is SEHNR and CDR2 is FQNEAQ (reference sequence). The CDR3 has 14 residues. V was pared by 5 bases and J by 5 bases, with 9 bases of the junction left unmatched. Full variable domain (remainder filled in from reference TRBV7-9 and TRBJ2-7): DTGVSQNPRHKITKRGQNVTFRCDPISEHNRLYWYRQTLGQGPEFLTYFQNEAQLEKSRLLSDRFSAERPKGSFSTLEIQRTEQGDSAMYLCASSTRQGTHEQYFGPGTRLTVT.

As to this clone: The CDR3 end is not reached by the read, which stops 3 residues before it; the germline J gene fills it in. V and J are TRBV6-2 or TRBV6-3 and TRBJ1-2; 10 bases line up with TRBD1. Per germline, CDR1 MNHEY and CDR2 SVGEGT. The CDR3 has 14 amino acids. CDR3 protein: CASSRWTGGGDYTF. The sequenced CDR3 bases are TGTGCCAGCAGTCGGTGGACAGGGGGAGGCGAC.

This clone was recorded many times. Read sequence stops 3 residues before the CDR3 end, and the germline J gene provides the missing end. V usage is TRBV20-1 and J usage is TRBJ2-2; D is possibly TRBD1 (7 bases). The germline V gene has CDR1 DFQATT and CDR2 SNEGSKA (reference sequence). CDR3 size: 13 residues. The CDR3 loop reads CSAREGAYEKLFF. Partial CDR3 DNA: TGCAGTGCTAGGGAGGGGGCTTATGAAAAG.

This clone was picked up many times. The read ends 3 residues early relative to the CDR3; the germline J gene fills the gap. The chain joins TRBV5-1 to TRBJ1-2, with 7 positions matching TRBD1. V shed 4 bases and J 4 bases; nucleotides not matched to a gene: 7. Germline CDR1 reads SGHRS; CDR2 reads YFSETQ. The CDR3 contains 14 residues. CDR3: CASSNAGGGYGYTF. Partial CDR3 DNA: TGCGCCAGCAGCAATGCAGGGGGAGGCTATGGC. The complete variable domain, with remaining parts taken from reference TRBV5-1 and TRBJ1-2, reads KAGVTQTPRYLIKTRGQQVTLSCSPISGHRSVSWYQQTPGQGLQFLFEYFSETQRNKGNFPGRFSGRQFSNSRSEMNVSTLELGDSALYLCASSNAGGGYGYTFGSGTRLTVV.

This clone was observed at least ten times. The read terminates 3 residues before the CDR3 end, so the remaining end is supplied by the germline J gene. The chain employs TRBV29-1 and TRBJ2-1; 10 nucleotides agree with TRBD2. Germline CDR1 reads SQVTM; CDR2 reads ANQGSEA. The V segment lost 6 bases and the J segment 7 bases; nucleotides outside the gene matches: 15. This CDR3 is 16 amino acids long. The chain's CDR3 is CSVGSSGRPYRNEQFF. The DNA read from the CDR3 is TGCAGCGTCGGTAGTAGCGGGAGGCCCTACAGGAATGAG.

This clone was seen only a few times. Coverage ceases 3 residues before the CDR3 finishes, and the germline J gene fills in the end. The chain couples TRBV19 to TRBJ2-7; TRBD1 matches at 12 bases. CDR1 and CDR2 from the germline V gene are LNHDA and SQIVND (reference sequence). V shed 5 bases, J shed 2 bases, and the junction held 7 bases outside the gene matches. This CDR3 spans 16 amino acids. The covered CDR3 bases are TGTGCCAGTAGTCCTCCGGGACAGGGGGCGACCTACGAG. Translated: CASSPPGQGATYE. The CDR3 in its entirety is CASSPPGQGATYEQYF.

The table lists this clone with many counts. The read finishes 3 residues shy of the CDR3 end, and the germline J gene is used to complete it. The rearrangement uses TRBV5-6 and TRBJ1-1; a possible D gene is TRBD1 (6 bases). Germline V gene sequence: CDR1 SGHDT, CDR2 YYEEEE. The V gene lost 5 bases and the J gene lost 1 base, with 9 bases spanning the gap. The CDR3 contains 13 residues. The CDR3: CASRKDRNTEAFF. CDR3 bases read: TGTGCCAGCAGAAAGGACAGGAACACTGAA.

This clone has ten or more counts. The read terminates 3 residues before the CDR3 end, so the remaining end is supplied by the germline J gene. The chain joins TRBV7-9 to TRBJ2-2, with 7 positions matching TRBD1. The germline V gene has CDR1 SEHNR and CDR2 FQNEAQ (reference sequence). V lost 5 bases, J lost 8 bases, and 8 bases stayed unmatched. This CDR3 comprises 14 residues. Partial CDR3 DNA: TGTGCCAGCAGCCCGGACAGGTCACCTGGGGAG. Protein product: CASSPDRSPGE. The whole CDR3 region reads CASSPDRSPGELFF.

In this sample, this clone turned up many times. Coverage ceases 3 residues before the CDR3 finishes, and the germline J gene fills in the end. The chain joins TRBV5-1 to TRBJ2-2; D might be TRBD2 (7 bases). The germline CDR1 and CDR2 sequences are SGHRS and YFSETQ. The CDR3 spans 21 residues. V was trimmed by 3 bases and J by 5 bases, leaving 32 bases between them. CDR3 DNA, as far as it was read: TGCGCCAGCAGCTCCATCTCTTTACGGGGGGCGCATCTCCGTCGGACCGGGGAG. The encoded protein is CASSSISLRGAHLRRTGE. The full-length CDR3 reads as CASSSISLRGAHLRRTGELFF.